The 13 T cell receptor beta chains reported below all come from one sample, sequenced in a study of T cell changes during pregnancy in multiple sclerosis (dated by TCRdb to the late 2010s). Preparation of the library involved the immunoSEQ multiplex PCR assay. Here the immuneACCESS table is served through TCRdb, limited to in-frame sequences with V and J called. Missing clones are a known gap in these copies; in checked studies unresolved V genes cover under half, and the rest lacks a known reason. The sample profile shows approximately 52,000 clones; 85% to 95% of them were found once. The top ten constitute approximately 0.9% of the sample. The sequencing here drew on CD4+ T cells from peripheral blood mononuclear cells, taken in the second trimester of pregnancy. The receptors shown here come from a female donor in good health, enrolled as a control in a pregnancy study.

CDR3 region: CSVAPQETDTQYF. The CDR3 DNA follows: TGCAGCGTTGCCCCGCAGGAAACAGATACGCAGTATTTT. The chain recombines TRBV29-1 with TRBJ2-3, with D unresolved. Germline lookup yields CDR1 SQVTM and CDR2 ANQGSEA. Between the trimmed V and J ends, which lost 4 bases and 3 bases, there was a span of 11 bases. This CDR3 spans 13 amino acids.

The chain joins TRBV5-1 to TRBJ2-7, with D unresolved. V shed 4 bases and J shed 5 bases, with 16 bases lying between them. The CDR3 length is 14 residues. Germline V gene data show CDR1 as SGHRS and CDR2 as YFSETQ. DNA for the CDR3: TGCGCCAGCAGCGACCAGACAAGTTTGAACGAGCAGTACTTC. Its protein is CASSDQTSLNEQYF.

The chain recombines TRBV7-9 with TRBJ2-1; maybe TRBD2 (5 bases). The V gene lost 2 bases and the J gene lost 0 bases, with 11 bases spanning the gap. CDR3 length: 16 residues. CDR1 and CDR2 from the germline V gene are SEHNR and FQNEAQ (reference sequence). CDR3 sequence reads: CASSLPSGSSYNEQFF. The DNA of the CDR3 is TGTGCCAGCAGCTTACCAAGTGGGAGCTCCTACAATGAGCAGTTCTTC.

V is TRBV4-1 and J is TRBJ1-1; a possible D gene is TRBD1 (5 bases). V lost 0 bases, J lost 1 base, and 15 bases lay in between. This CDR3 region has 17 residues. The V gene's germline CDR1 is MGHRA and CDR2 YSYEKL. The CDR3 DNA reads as TGCGCCAGCAGCCAAGATGTGTCCAGGGCCAAGAACACTGAAGCTTTCTTT. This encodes CASSQDVSRAKNTEAFF.

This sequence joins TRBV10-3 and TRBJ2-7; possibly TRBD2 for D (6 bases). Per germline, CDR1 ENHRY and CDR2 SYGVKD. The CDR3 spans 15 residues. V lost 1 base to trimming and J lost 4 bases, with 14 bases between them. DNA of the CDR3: TGTGCCATCAGTGAGTTAGGCGGGGCTGGGTACGAGCAGTACTTC. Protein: CAISELGGAGYEQYF.

Here the CDR3 DNA reads TGTGCCAGCAAACGCGAGGGAATGAACACTGAAGCTTTCTTT. This encodes CASKREGMNTEAFF. The gene calls are TRBV18 and TRBJ1-1; no firm D call. CDR1 and CDR2 from the germline V gene are KGHSH and LQKENI. Trimming removed 8 bases at V and 0 bases at J, with 13 bases between. The CDR3 is 14 residues long.

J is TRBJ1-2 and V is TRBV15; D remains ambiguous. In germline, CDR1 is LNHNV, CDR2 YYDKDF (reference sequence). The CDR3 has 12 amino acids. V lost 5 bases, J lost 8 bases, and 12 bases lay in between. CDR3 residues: CATSSSNEGYTF. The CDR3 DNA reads TGTGCCACCAGCTCGTCAAATGAGGGCTACACCTTC.

CDR3 in DNA: TGCGCCAGCACCCTTACTGGACTAGCGGGAACTTCCGGGGAGCTGTTTTTT. It codes for CASTLTGLAGTSGELFF. The genes are TRBV5-1 and TRBJ2-2, with 12 nucleotides matching TRBD2. The V segment lost 6 bases and the J segment 6 bases; nucleotides outside the gene matches: 12. This CDR3 spans 17 amino acids. Looked up from germline, CDR1 is SGHRS and CDR2 is YFSETQ.

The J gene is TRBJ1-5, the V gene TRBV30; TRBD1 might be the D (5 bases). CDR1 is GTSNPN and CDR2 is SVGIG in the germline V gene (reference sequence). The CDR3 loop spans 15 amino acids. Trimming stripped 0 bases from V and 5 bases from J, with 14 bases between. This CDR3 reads CAWSVPTVFHQPQHF. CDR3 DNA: TGTGCCTGGAGTGTACCGACAGTTTTCCATCAGCCCCAGCATTTT.

CDR3: CASSLSGGAYNEQFF. CDR3 nucleotides: TGTGCCAGCAGCCTTAGCGGGGGAGCTTACAATGAGCAGTTCTTC. The rearrangement links TRBV7-6 to TRBJ2-1, with 9 positions matching TRBD2. The J segment lost 4 bases and the V segment lost 5 bases, leaving 6 bases of the junction unmatched. The CDR3 covers 15 residues. CDR1 and CDR2 (germline): SGHVS, FNYEAQ. Combining the CDR3 with reference TRBV7-6 and TRBJ2-1 gives the whole variable domain GAGVSQSPRYKVTKRGQDVALRCDPISGHVSLYWYRQALGQGPEFLTYFNYEAQQDKSGLPNDRFSAERPEGSISTLTIQRTEQRDSAMYRCASSLSGGAYNEQFFGPGTRLTVL.

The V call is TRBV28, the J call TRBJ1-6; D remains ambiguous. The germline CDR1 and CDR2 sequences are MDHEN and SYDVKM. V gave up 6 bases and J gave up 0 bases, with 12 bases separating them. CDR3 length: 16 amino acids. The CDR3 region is CASSRIGSSYNSPLHF. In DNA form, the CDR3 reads TGTGCCAGCAGCCGTATTGGGAGCTCCTATAATTCACCCCTCCACTTT.

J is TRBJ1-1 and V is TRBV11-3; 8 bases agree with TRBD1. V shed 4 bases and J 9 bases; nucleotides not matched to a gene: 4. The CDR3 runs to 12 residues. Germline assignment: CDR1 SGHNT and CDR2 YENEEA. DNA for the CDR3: TGTGCCAGCAGCTCGGACAGGGTTCAAGCTTTCTTT. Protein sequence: CASSSDRVQAFF.

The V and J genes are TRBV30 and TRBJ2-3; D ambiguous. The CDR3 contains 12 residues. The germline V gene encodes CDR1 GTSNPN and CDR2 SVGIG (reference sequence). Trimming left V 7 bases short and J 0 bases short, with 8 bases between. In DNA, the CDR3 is TGTGCCTCCGTCAGAAGCACAGATACGCAGTATTTT. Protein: CASVRSTDTQYF. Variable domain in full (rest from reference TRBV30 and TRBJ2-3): SQTIHQWPATLVQPVGSPLSLECTVEGTSNPNLYWYRQAAGRGLQLLFYSVGIGQISSEVPQNLSASRPQDRQFILSSKKLLLSDSGFYLCASVRSTDTQYFGPGTRLTVL.